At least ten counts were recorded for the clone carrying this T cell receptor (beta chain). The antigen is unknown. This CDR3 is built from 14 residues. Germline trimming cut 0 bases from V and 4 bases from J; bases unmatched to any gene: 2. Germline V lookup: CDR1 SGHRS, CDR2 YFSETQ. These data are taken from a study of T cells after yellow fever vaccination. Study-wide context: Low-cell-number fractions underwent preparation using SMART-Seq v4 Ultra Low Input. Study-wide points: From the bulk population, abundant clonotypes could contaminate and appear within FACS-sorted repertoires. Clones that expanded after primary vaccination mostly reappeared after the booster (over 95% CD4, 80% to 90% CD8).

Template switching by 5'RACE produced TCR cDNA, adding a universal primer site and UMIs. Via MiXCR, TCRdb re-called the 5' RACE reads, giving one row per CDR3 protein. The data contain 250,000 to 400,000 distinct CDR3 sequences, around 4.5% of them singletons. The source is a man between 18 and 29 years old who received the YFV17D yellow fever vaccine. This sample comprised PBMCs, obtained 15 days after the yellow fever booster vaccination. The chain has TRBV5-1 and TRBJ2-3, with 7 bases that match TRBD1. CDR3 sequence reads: CASSLGQGPDTQYF. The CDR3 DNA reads TGCGCCAGCAGCTTGGGACAGGGACCAGATACGCAGTATTTT.